This TCR beta chain was recovered during a study of spatial heterogeneity in lung cancer. As for the study in general: Sequencing covered available follow-up PBMC samples collected a median of approximately 26 months after resection.

In TCRdb, the 5' RACE reads were re-called with MiXCR into one record per CDR3 protein. The table has about 110,000 distinct CDR3 sequences, 10% to 14% seen once. The length of the CDR3 is 15 residues. Germline CDR1 LNHDA, CDR2 SQIVND (reference sequence). Trimming took 5 bases from V and 0 from J, leaving 11 bases between them. Regarding time point: blood at routine non-recurrence follow-up after resection. Whole RNA obtained from tumor, nontumor lung or frozen PBMC underwent sequencing without sorting. The specimen comprised PBMCs, sampled at follow-up. The chain combines TRBV19 with TRBJ2-4; possibly TRBD2 for D (5 bases). This clonotype was sampled from a female donor with early-stage non-small cell lung cancer. The chain's CDR3 is CASSSPGLAKNIQYF. In DNA form, the CDR3 reads TGTGCCAGTAGTTCACCGGGGTTAGCCAAAAACATTCAGTACTTC.